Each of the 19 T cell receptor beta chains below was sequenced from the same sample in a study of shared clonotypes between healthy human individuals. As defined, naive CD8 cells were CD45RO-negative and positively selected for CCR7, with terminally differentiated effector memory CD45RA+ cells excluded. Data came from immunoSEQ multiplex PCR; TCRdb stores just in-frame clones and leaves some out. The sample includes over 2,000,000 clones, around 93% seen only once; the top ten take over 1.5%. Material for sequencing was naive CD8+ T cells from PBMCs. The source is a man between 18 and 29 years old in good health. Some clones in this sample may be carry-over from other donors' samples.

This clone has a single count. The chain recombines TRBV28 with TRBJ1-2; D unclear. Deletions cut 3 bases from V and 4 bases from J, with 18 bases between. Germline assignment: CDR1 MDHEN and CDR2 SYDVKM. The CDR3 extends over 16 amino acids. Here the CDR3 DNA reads TGTGCCAGCAGTTTTAGACCGGGAACTACCCTCTATGGCTACACCTTC. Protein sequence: CASSFRPGTTLYGYTF.

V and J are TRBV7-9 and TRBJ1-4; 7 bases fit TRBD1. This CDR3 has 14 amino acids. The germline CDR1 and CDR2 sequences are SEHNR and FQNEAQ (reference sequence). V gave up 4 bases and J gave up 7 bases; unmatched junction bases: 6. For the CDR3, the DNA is TGTGCCAGCAGCTCTCAGGGGGATAGTGAAAAACTGTTTTTT. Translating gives CASSSQGDSEKLFF.

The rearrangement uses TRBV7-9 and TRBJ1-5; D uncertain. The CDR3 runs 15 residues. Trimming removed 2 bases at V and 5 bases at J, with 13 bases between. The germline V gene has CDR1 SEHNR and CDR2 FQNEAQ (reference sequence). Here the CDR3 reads CASSLNAEMDQPQHF. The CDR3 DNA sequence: TGTGCCAGCAGCTTAAATGCCGAAATGGATCAGCCCCAGCATTTT.

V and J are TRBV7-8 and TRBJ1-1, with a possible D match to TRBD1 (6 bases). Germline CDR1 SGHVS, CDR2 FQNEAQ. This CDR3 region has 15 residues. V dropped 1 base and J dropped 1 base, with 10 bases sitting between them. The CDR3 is CASSLGGGANTEAFF. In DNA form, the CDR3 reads TGTGCCAGCAGCTTAGGTGGGGGGGCGAACACTGAAGCTTTCTTT.

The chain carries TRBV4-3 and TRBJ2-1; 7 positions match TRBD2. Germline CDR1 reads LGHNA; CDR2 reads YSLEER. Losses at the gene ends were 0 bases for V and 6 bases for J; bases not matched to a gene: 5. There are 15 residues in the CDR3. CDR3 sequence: CASSQDGTKTNEQFF. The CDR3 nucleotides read TGCGCCAGCAGCCAAGATGGGACTAAAACCAATGAGCAGTTCTTC.

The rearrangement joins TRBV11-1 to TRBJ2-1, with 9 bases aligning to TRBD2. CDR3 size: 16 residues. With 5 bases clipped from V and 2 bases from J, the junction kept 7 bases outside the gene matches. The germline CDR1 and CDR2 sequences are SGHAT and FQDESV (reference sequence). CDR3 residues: CASSPTSGGAYNEQFF. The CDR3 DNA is TGTGCCAGCAGCCCGACTAGCGGAGGCGCCTACAATGAGCAGTTCTTC.

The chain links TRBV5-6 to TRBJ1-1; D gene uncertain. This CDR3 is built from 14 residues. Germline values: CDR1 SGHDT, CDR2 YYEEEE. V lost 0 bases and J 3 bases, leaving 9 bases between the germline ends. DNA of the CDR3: TGTGCCAGCAGCTTGGGTGGGATCCACACTGAAGCTTTCTTT. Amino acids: CASSLGGIHTEAFF.

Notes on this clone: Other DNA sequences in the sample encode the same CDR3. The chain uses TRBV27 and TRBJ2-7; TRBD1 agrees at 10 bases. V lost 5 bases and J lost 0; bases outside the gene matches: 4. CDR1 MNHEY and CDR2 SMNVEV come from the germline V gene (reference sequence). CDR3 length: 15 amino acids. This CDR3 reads CASSPRTGGSYEQYF. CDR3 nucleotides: TGTGCCAGCAGTCCAAGGACAGGGGGCTCCTACGAGCAGTACTTC.

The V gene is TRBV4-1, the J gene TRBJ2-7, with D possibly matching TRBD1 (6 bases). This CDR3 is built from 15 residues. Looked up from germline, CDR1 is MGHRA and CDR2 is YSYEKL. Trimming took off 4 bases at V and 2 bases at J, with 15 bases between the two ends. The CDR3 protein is CASSPDKGVTYEQYF. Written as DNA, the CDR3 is TGCGCCAGCAGCCCCGATAAGGGGGTAACCTACGAGCAGTACTTC.

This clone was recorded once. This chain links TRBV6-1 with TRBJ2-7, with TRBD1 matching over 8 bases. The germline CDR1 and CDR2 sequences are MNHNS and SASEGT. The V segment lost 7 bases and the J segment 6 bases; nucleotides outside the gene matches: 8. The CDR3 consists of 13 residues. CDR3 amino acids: CASTTGQGREQYF. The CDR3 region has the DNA TGTGCCAGCACCACAGGACAGGGCCGCGAGCAGTACTTC.

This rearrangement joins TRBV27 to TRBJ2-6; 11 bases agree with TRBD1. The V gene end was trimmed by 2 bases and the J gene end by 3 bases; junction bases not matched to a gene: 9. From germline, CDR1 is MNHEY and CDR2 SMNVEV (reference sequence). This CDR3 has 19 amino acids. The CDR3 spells CASSLHWTGGSDGANVLTF. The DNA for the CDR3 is TGTGCCAGCAGTTTACATTGGACAGGGGGCTCAGATGGGGCCAACGTCCTGACTTTC. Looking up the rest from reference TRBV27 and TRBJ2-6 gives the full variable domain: EAQVTQNPRYLITVTGKKLTVTCSQNMNHEYMSWYRQDPGLGLRQIYYSMNVEVTDKGDVPEGYKVSRKEKRNFPLILESPSPNQTSLYFCASSLHWTGGSDGANVLTFGAGSRLTVL.

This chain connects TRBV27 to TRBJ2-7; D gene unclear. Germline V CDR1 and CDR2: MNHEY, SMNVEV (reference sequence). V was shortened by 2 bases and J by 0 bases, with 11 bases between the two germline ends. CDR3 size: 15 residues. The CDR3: CASSLTLHYSYEQYF. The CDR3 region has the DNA TGTGCCAGCAGTTTAACCCTCCACTACTCCTACGAGCAGTACTTC.

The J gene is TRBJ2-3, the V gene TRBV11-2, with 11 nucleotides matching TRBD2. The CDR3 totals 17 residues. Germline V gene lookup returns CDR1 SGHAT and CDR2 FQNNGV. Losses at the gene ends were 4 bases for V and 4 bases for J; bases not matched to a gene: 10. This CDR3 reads CASSSGIAGGPPDTQYF. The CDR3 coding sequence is TGTGCCAGCAGCTCCGGGATAGCGGGAGGGCCCCCAGATACGCAGTATTTT. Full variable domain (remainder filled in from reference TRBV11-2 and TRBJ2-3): EAGVAQSPRYKIIEKRQSVAFWCNPISGHATLYWYQQILGQGPKLLIQFQNNGVVDDSQLPKDRFSAERLKGVDSTLKIQPAKLEDSAVYLCASSSGIAGGPPDTQYFGPGTRLTVL.

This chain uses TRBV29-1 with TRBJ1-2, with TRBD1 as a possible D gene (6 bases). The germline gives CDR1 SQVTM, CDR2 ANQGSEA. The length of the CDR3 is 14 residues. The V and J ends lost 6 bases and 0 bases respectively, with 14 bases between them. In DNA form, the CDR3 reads TGCAGCGTCGCACCGGGACACACTAACTATGGCTACACCTTC. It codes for CSVAPGHTNYGYTF.

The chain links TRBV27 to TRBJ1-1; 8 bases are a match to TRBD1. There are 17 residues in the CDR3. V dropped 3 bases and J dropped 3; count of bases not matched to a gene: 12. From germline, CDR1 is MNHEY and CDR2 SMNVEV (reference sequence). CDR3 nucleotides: TGTGCCAGCAGTTTTTCCAGGGGGCGATTAGGGGACACTGAAGCTTTCTTT. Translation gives CASSFSRGRLGDTEAFF.

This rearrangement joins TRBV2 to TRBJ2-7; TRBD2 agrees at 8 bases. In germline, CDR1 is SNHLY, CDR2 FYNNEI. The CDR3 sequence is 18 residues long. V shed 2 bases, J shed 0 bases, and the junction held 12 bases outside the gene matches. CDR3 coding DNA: TGTGCCAGCAGTGAATGGGATAGCGGGACGTTAATCTCCTACGAGCAGTACTTC. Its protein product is CASSEWDSGTLISYEQYF.

CDR3 sequence: CASSQVAGIPDTQYF. The CDR3 nucleotides are TGTGCCAGCAGCCAAGTGGCAGGGATACCAGATACGCAGTATTTT. This chain joins TRBV4-2 and TRBJ2-3; D may be TRBD1 (5 bases). The germline V and J ends were trimmed by 1 base and 4 bases, with 12 bases remaining between them. CDR3 length: 15 amino acids. Germline loops: CDR1 LGHNA, CDR2 YNFKEQ.

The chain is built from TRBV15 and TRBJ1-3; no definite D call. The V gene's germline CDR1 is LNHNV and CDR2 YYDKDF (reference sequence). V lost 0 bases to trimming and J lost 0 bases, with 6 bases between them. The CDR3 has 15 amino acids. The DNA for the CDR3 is TGTGCCACCAGCAGAGATAAAACCTCTGGAAACACCATATATTTT. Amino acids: CATSRDKTSGNTIYF.

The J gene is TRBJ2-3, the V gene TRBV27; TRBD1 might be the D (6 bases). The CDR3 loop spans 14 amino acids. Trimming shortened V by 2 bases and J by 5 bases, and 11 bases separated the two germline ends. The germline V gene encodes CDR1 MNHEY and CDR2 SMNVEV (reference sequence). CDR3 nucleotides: TGTGCCAGCAGTTTAGAGGGCAGGGGAGATACGCAGTATTTT. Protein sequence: CASSLEGRGDTQYF.